This T cell receptor beta chain came from a study of early T cells in non-severe SARS-CoV-2 infection. The wider study: Sequencing targeted bulk RNA from unsorted whole blood, leaving chains unpaired. Study results and limitations: Missing private and CD4 specificities, VDJdb matching favored anti-spike CD8 responses.

From germline, CDR1 is SGHAT and CDR2 FQNNGV. The CDR3 has 13 residues. V shed 8 bases, J shed 1 base, and the junction held 4 bases outside the gene matches. Unique molecular identifiers were added to individual cDNA molecules. TCRdb ran MiXCR on the 5' RACE reads and lists one entry per CDR3 protein. Among tens of thousands of distinct CDR3 sequences, around 16% were seen once, and the ten largest hold around 5%. Regarding this clonotype: Antigen: not known.

The sequencing here drew on whole blood, taken at baseline. This receptor was taken from an adult who was a healthcare worker with PCR-confirmed SARS-CoV-2 infection or an uninfected control (not recorded which). The genes are TRBV11-2 and TRBJ2-5; TRBD1 agrees at 7 bases. The CDR3 sequence is CASGRGPQETQYF. CDR3 nucleotide sequence: TGTGCCAGCGGAAGGGGGCCCCAAGAGACCCAGTACTTC.